Listed below are T cell receptor beta chains from one sample, sequenced in a study of CD8 T cells in Susac syndrome. One entry per CDR3 protein results from TCRdb running MiXCR on the immunoSEQ multiplex PCR reads. This sample has about 120,000 distinct CDR3 sequences, with around nine tenths found just once. The sequenced material came from CD4+ T cells from PBMCs. The receptor set was obtained from a human donor in good health. Both conserved end residues are part of each CDR3. D genes are given only for firm matches. Clone size is not always given. Where it is, it says once, few, many or a class for expanded clones.

J gene | clone size | D gene | V gene | CDR3 DNA | CDR3 protein
TRBJ2-1 | NA | TRBD2 | TRBV7-6 | TGTGCCAGCAGCCCGGACTCCGCGGGAGCGCCGTTGCAGTTCTTC | CASSPDSAGAPLQFF
TRBJ2-5 | NA | NA | TRBV7-9 | TGTGCCAGCAGCTTAGCGATTCGCGAAGAGACCCAGTACTTC | CASSLAIREETQYF
TRBJ2-1 | NA | NA | TRBV7-3 | TGTGCCAGCAGCCTGGTGGGCCCCTACAATGAGCAGTTCTTC | CASSLVGPYNEQFF
TRBJ2-1 | NA | NA | TRBV20-1 | TGCAGTGCTAGAAGGTACAGAACTCATTACAATGAGCAGTTCTTC | CSARRYRTHYNEQFF
TRBJ1-2 | NA | TRBD1 | TRBV7-2 | TGTGCCAGCAGCTTCTACGGACAGGGCGACTATGGCTACACCTTC | CASSFYGQGDYGYTF
TRBJ1-5 | NA | TRBD1 | TRBV2 | TGTGCCAGCAGTGAAGCGGGCAGGGGGTGGAATCAGCCCCAGCATTTT | CASSEAGRGWNQPQHF
TRBJ1-1 | NA | NA | TRBV5-1 | TGCGCCAGCAGCCCGGGGACCCGACGGAATTTGAACACTGAAGCTTTCTTT | CASSPGTRRNLNTEAFF
TRBJ2-2 | once | TRBD1 | TRBV29-1 | TGCAGCGCTACAGGGGCCGGGGAGCTGTTTTTT | CSATGAGELFF
TRBJ2-1 | NA | NA | TRBV6-5 | TGTGCCAGCAGTTACGGGTCGAGCACGGGGAATGAGCAGTTCTTC | CASSYGSSTGNEQFF
TRBJ2-2 | NA | NA | TRBV29-1 | TGCAGCGTAGTAACCGGGTCCCACACCGGGGAGCTGTTTTTT | CSVVTGSHTGELFF
TRBJ1-2 | once | NA | TRBV7-8 | TGTGCCAGCAGCCCGGTTAAAGGGGGCTACACCTTC | CASSPVKGGYTF
TRBJ2-7 | NA | NA | TRBV4-1 | TGCGCCAGCAGCCAAGGGACAGCGCTGAGATCCTACGAGCAGTACTTC | CASSQGTALRSYEQYF